The following is a TCR beta chain sequence with its context. Its antigen is not identified. These data belong to a study of CD8+ T cells in alopecia areata. V was cut by 1 base and J by 2 bases, with 16 bases left in between. The CDR3 is 17 amino acids. Germline assignment: CDR1 SEHNR and CDR2 FQNEAQ (reference sequence). Regarding the study as a whole: Scalp sample data also include resident alphabeta T cells from normal skin. Between patients, shared TCR sequences were less clear than in mice. This was possibly due in part to HLA diversity in the patient population. Greater clonality was observed in lesional scalp samples, especially alopecia totalis/universalis, versus normal scalp.

Following RNA extraction, reverse transcription yielded cDNA that acted as the sequencing template. The assay was immunoSEQ multiplex PCR, and TCRdb's table has in-frame clones only and misses some. The sample has 34,000 or so clones, approximately 52% seen once. The sample was NKG2D-high CD8+ T cells sorted from blood. The chain links TRBV7-9 to TRBJ2-3; D gene unclear. The sequence was collected from a human donor with alopecia areata. The CDR3 DNA reads TGTGCCAGCAGCTTAGTTGGACCTCACCTCAACACAGATACGCAGTATTTT. Amino acids: CASSLVGPHLNTDTQYF. The whole variable domain, remainder taken from reference TRBV7-9 and TRBJ2-3, is DTGVSQNPRHKITKRGQNVTFRCDPISEHNRLYWYRQTLGQGPEFLTYFQNEAQLEKSRLLSDRFSAERPKGSFSTLEIQRTEQGDSAMYLCASSLVGPHLNTDTQYFGPGTRLTVL.